The rows below give T cell receptor beta chains drawn from one sample of a study of blood T cells in healthy people across ages. MiXCR was run by TCRdb on the 5' RACE reads, yielding one entry per CDR3 protein. Of 980,000 or so distinct CDR3 sequences in the sample, around 48% were seen once. The sequencing input was blood. Every receptor here comes from a man between 25 and 39 years old in good health. Each CDR3 is given without its conserved first and last residue.

CDR3aa,j_gene,v_gene
ATGGRTSSTDTQY,TRBJ2-3,TRBV6-1
ASTPLSGTGDTNYGYT,TRBJ1-2,TRBV6-1
SAIRASGNNEQF,TRBJ2-1,TRBV20-1
AWSFRTGYNEQF,TRBJ2-1,TRBV30
ASRQEGLGSYEQY,TRBJ2-7,TRBV5-1
ASSQDGDKNQPQH,TRBJ1-5,TRBV4-2
ASSEPSGADTDTQY,TRBJ2-3,TRBV10-1
ASTLELEQY,TRBJ2-7,TRBV2
ASSLALAPETQY,TRBJ2-5,TRBV7-2
ASSQDPLAGGAGF,TRBJ2-1,TRBV3-1
ASSLGAGAKNIQY,TRBJ2-4,TRBV5-5
ASSHNPGYSYTGELF,TRBJ2-2,TRBV5-4
ASSYSRQQF,TRBJ2-1,TRBV6-5
ATSDLAGGSYNEQY,-,TRBV24-1
ASSPLVGDTEAF,TRBJ1-1,TRBV7-8
ASRGTGDSYEQY,TRBJ2-7,TRBV28
ASSVGLNRYTTGELF,TRBJ2-2,TRBV9
ASSLLGRRGNEKLF,TRBJ1-4,TRBV7-2
ASSPDSTDTQY,TRBJ2-3,TRBV5-1
SVDRGLAGSYNEQF,TRBJ2-1,TRBV29-1
ASSQGSRGDGYEQY,TRBJ2-7,TRBV4-1
ASSLTGGGAFYEQY,TRBJ2-7,TRBV7-3
ASSSSGDSSYEQY,TRBJ2-7,TRBV7-2
SVTITGVDQPQH,TRBJ1-5,TRBV29-1
ASSPFGMGHYGYT,TRBJ1-2,TRBV27
ASSHPQTPRQRDFNYGYT,TRBJ1-2,TRBV7-9
ASSWAQGQETQY,TRBJ2-5,TRBV5-1
ASSRASGGAIYEQY,TRBJ2-7,TRBV27
SASELPSGVYNEQF,TRBJ2-1,TRBV20-1
ASSTGQAHGAQH,TRBJ1-5,TRBV2
ASSLWGSGNTIY,TRBJ1-3,TRBV5-6
ASSLTGSTEAF,TRBJ1-1,TRBV6-5
ASSSPFGDTQY,TRBJ2-3,TRBV7-2
AISGGKKNEQF,TRBJ2-1,TRBV10-3
ASSLGVGGNQPQH,TRBJ1-5,TRBV7-9
ASQGYKDTQY,TRBJ2-3,TRBV6-2/TRBV6-3
ASSQDMAGGSGSYEQY,TRBJ2-7,TRBV4-3
AIIGDRNTEAF,TRBJ1-1,TRBV10-3
ASSLEGMGVRVNYEQY,TRBJ2-7,TRBV7-2
ASRGLAGFYEQH,TRBJ2-7,TRBV6-2/TRBV6-3
ASSLLKPQH,TRBJ1-5,TRBV2
ASNPDDLNNEQF,TRBJ2-1,TRBV7-9
ASRYREGNYGYT,TRBJ1-2,TRBV6-5
ASSLSPGHEQY,TRBJ2-7,TRBV27
AISGAGGLSSSYEQY,TRBJ2-7,TRBV10-3
RVQVASGDTEAF,TRBJ1-1,TRBV20-1